This is a list of T cell receptor beta chains from one sample in a study of a mutant IDH1 vaccine in newly diagnosed glioma. Produced via immunoSEQ multiplex PCR; TCRdb's table is partial and in-frame only. The table has around 41,000 clones, 85% to 90% seen once. No antigens are known for them. Sequencing was performed on PBMCs, taken from a glioma patient whose treatment included an IDH1 peptide vaccine. The receptors shown here come from a middle-aged man with glioma. Both conserved end residues are part of each CDR3. Fields, in order: V gene, clone size, D gene, J gene, CDR3 DNA, CDR3 protein. The D gene is left open where the match is weak. The listing skips clone size in some rows; elsewhere it reads once, few, many or a size class.

TRBV28	-	-	TRBJ2-1	TGTGCCAGCAGTCCGGGGCTGTACAATGAGCAGTTCTTC	CASSPGLYNEQFF
TRBV4-2	-	TRBD1	TRBJ2-7	TGTGCCAGCAGCCAAGCGGGACAGGGTGTATACGAGCAGTACTTC	CASSQAGQGVYEQYF
TRBV19	once	TRBD2	TRBJ2-2	TGTGCCAGTAGTATAGATATGACTAGCGGGAGGTTAGACACCGGGGAGCTGTTTTTT	CASSIDMTSGRLDTGELFF
TRBV9	-	-	TRBJ1-1	TGTGCCAGCAGCGCGGAGGATACTGAAGCTTTCTTT	CASSAEDTEAFF
TRBV7-2	once	-	TRBJ2-5	TGTGCCAGCAGCCCACAAGAGACCCAGTACTTC	CASSPQETQYF
TRBV27	-	-	TRBJ1-2	TGTGCCAGCAGTTTCGGGTTTAACTATGGCTACACCTTC	CASSFGFNYGYTF
TRBV6-1	-	TRBD1	TRBJ1-1	TGTGCCAGCACGGGACAGGGGGCGGACACTGAAGCTTTCTTT	CASTGQGADTEAFF
TRBV19	-	-	TRBJ1-1	TGTGCCAGTAGAAGGAGGGCCTTGGGCACTGAAGCTTTCTTT	CASRRRALGTEAFF
TRBV6-1	-	TRBD2	TRBJ2-7	TGTGCCAGCAGTGATACTCGGACTAGCGGGAGGGCCGAGGGCGAGCAGTACTTC	CASSDTRTSGRAEGEQYF
TRBV7-2	-	TRBD2	TRBJ2-4	TGTGCCAGCAGCTCGGGGGGAAGAATTCAGTACTTC	CASSSGGRIQYF
TRBV28	-	TRBD1	TRBJ1-3	TGTGCCAGCAGACCGACAGGGGCAGGTAACACCATATATTTT	CASRPTGAGNTIYF
TRBV4-3	-	TRBD1	TRBJ2-5	TGCGCCAGCAGCCCAGGCGAAGGGACAGTGGAGACCCAGTACTTC	CASSPGEGTVETQYF
TRBV27	-	TRBD1	TRBJ2-6	TGTGCCAGCAGTACCCCACCGGGACAGGGCTCCTCTGGGGCCAACGTCCTGACTTTC	CASSTPPGQGSSGANVLTF
TRBV19	-	TRBD1	TRBJ2-1	TGTGCCAGTAGTATGGGACAGGGGAATACCAATGAGCAGTTCTTC	CASSMGQGNTNEQFF
TRBV19	-	TRBD2	TRBJ2-1	TGTGCCAGTAGTATCCCCTTCAGACTAGCGGAGGCTCCGGAGCAGTTCTTC	CASSIPFRLAEAPEQFF
TRBV7-8	-	-	TRBJ1-1	TGTGCCAGCAGCCAATACAGGGAGAACACTGAAGCTTTCTTT	CASSQYRENTEAFF
TRBV2	-	TRBD1	TRBJ1-1	TGTGCCAGCAGGGGACAGGGGGAGGCTGAAGCTTTCTTT	CASRGQGEAEAFF
TRBV5-1	-	TRBD1	TRBJ1-5	TGCGCCAGCAGCCCCACCTCAGGACAGGCTAATCAGCCCCAGCATTTT	CASSPTSGQANQPQHF
TRBV2	-	-	TRBJ1-4	TGTGCCAGCACGCGGGCCTCGTGGGGGCAGGATGAAAAACTGTTTTTT	CASTRASWGQDEKLFF
TRBV7-2	-	-	TRBJ1-2	TGTGCCAGCAGCTTAGAGTCCAGGACCTATGGCTACACCTTC	CASSLESRTYGYTF
TRBV9	-	-	TRBJ2-5	TGTGCCAGCAGCGTAGAGGAGGGGGCTTGGGAGACCCAGTACTTC	CASSVEEGAWETQYF
TRBV4-3	-	TRBD2	TRBJ2-1	TGCGCCAGCAGCCAAAGCGGGAGGGCCTACAATGAGCAGTTCTTC	CASSQSGRAYNEQFF
TRBV12-2	-	-	TRBJ1-2	TGTGCAAGTCGCCCGAGGGGGGGCTATGGCTATACCTTC	CASRPRGGYGYTF
TRBV10-3	-	-	TRBJ1-2	TGTGCCATCAGTGGAGGAGATGGCTACACCTTC	CAISGGDGYTF
TRBV6-5	-	-	TRBJ2-5	TGTGCCAGCAGTTGGGCGCCTACCTTTCAAGAGACCCAGTACTTC	CASSWAPTFQETQYF
TRBV18	-	TRBD2	TRBJ2-2	TGTGCCAGCTCACCACCGAGCGGGAGAAGGACCGGGGAGCTGTTTTTT	CASSPPSGRRTGELFF
TRBV6-4	-	-	TRBJ1-1	TGTGCCAGCAGTTATTCGGAGGCCACTGAAGCTTTCTTT	CASSYSEATEAFF
TRBV27	-	TRBD2	TRBJ2-2	TGTGCCAGCAGTTTGAACTTCGCGGGGGGCTCGAACACCGGGGAGCTGTTTTTT	CASSLNFAGGSNTGELFF
TRBV29-1	-	TRBD1	TRBJ2-5	TGCAGCGTTGAAGGTTCCAGGACAGGGGTAGAGACCCAGTACTTC	CSVEGSRTGVETQYF
TRBV5-6	-	TRBD2	TRBJ2-7	TGTGCCAGCAGCTACAAACTGGGCGGGGGGAGAATAGACGAGCAGTACTTC	CASSYKLGGGRIDEQYF
TRBV6-1	-	-	TRBJ2-2	TGTGCCAGCAGCGACGGACCGAACACCGGGGAGCTGTTTTTT	CASSDGPNTGELFF
TRBV9	-	-	TRBJ1-1	TGTGCCAGCAGCGTCCAGAACACTGAAGCTTTCTTT	CASSVQNTEAFF
TRBV4-1	-	-	TRBJ1-2	TGCGCCAGCAGCCAACAGATTGATACAGCTAACTATGGCTACACCTTC	CASSQQIDTANYGYTF